Given below is one T cell receptor beta chain in context. Per the original data handling: Amplifying reference gene primers gave estimates of nucleated cell counts. Profiling relied on immunoSEQ multiplex PCR, and the TCRdb table lists in-frame clones only, not all of them. V, J and clone size reflect that table, while D and trimming were determined from the DNA. The sample consists of 220,000 or so clones, roughly four fifths of them appearing once. Participant age was 18 to 89 years, and participants resided in roughly 25 US areas. Participants reported their clinical history, and cohort assignment relied on those reports. Among Cohort 3 donors, those recovered had two negative PCRs, clearance, or symptom resolution. The data were obtained in a study of blood T cell repertoires in COVID-19. This CDR3 comprises 13 residues. V lost 3 bases and J lost 1; bases outside the gene matches: 0. The germline gives CDR1 SNHLY, CDR2 FYNNEI.

The receptor comes from a woman in her sixties who had recovered from COVID-19. The chain has TRBV2 and TRBJ2-7; 7 positions agree with TRBD1. The sample consisted of PBMCs or T cells enriched from blood (not recorded which). DNA of the CDR3: TGTGCCAGCAGTGAGGGACAGTCCTACGAGCAGTACTTC. It encodes CASSEGQSYEQYF.